This T cell receptor (beta chain) is drawn from a study of shared clonotypes between healthy human individuals. About the research overall: Each donor contributed plates that comprised three CD4 naive, three CD4 memory, two CD8 naive and one CD8 memory. Study-level points and caveats: What naive subsets generally showed was a larger estimated richness than memory subsets showed. The naive CD4 repertoires of several donors were compared, and 5% to 6.5% of clonotypes were shared.

Concerning this clone itself: Its antigen is not known.

Germline V gene sequence: CDR1 MGHRA, CDR2 YSYEKL. The CDR3 sequence is 15 residues long. V was trimmed by 3 bases and J by 0 bases, leaving 12 bases between them. Naive CD8 cells were CD45RO-negative, positively selected for CCR7, excluding terminally differentiated effector memory CD45RA+ cells. Genomic DNA per cell subset filled all wells of several immunoSEQ plates. Data came from immunoSEQ multiplex PCR; TCRdb stores just in-frame clones and leaves some out. Of under 1 million clones listed, over 90% are singletons. Sequenced material: naive CD8+ T cells sorted from blood. The clonotype originates from a man younger than 40 in good health. The chain joins TRBV4-1 to TRBJ2-7, with D possibly TRBD2 on 6 matching bases. CDR3 nucleotides: TGCGCCAGCAGCCATTCGGGACTTCCCTCCTACGAGCAGTACTTC. Encoded protein: CASSHSGLPSYEQYF.